These 11 T cell receptor beta chains share one sample of origin, sequenced in a study of blood T cell repertoires in COVID-19. Clones were read by immunoSEQ multiplex PCR, and TCRdb kept only the in-frame ones, dropping some. The table shows 150,000 to 200,000 clones, with 80% to 95% occurring only once. Sequencing input: peripheral blood. The receptors originated from a man aged 45-60 years with acute or convalescent COVID-19.

The chain links TRBV5-4 to TRBJ1-2, with D possibly matching TRBD1 (6 bases). The CDR3 length is 14 residues. The ends were cut back, 4 bases at V and 4 bases at J, with 14 bases in the middle. The germline gives CDR1 SGHNT, CDR2 YYREEE (reference sequence). The CDR3 region is CASSPQQGRYGYTF. As DNA, the CDR3 is TGTGCCAGCAGCCCTCAACAGGGCCGCTATGGCTACACCTTC.

This chain uses TRBV3-1 (or the pseudogene TRBV3-2) with TRBJ1-6; D ambiguous. CDR3 length: 15 amino acids. The germline gives CDR1 LGHDT, CDR2 YNNKEL (reference sequence). The ends were cut back, 5 bases at V and 0 bases at J, with 8 bases in the middle. Written as DNA, the CDR3 is TGTGCCAGCAGCATCTCCGGCTCCTATAATTCACCCCTCCACTTT. As protein: CASSISGSYNSPLHF.

This clone was observed once. The rearrangement joins TRBV6-5 to TRBJ1-2, with D possibly matching TRBD1 (6 bases). This CDR3 comprises 14 residues. The V end was cut by 10 bases, the J end by 7 bases, with 22 bases between. The germline gives CDR1 MNHEY, CDR2 SVGAGI. The CDR3: CATSVRGALVGYTF. The CDR3 DNA reads TGTGCCACGTCGGTCAGGGGCGCGTTAGTTGGCTACACCTTC.

V gene TRBV7-2 combines with J gene TRBJ2-2; possibly TRBD2 for D (5 bases). Trimming stripped 4 bases from V and 1 base from J, with 16 bases between. In germline, CDR1 is SGHTA, CDR2 FQGNSA. The CDR3 runs 17 residues. CDR3 protein: CASSSGGPGRNTGELFF. CDR3 in DNA: TGTGCCAGCAGCTCAGGCGGTCCGGGGAGGAACACCGGGGAGCTGTTTTTT.

V usage is TRBV27 and J usage is TRBJ2-5; tentative D call: TRBD2 (6 bases). CDR1 and CDR2 from the germline V gene are MNHEY and SMNVEV (reference sequence). The CDR3 is 14 residues long. Trimming stripped 8 bases from V and 4 bases from J, with 17 bases between. The CDR3 here is CASRRGMIGETQYF. The CDR3, as DNA: TGTGCCAGCCGCCGGGGGATGATTGGAGAGACCCAGTACTTC.

V usage is TRBV7-3 and J usage is TRBJ2-5; D uncertain. Trimming pared 5 bases from V and 6 bases from J, leaving 16 bases between. The germline V gene encodes CDR1 SGHTA and CDR2 FQGTGA. The CDR3 sequence is 14 residues long. The CDR3 coding sequence is TGTGCCAGCAGCCAAGGCGGAACCCTTAAGACCCAGTACTTC. It yields the protein CASSQGGTLKTQYF.

J is TRBJ2-1 and V is TRBV5-1; the match to TRBD2 covers 14 bases. Per the germline V gene, CDR1 is SGHRS and CDR2 is YFSETQ. The CDR3 has 19 amino acids. Losses at the gene ends were 0 bases for V and 0 bases for J; bases not matched to a gene: 5. CDR3 DNA: TGCGCCAGCAGCTTGGGACTAGCGGGAGGGCTTAGCTCCTACAATGAGCAGTTCTTC. It codes for CASSLGLAGGLSSYNEQFF.

V is TRBV27 and J is TRBJ2-3; D possibly corresponds to TRBD2 (5 bases). V lost 8 bases and J lost 1, with 13 bases in between. Germline lookup yields CDR1 MNHEY and CDR2 SMNVEV (reference sequence). This CDR3 region has 14 residues. The CDR3 nucleotides are TGTGCCAGCGCTGAAGCCGGGGGCACAGATACGCAGTATTTT. It translates to CASAEAGGTDTQYF.

The gene calls are TRBV11-2 and TRBJ1-5; 7 nucleotides agree with TRBD1. The CDR3 sequence is 15 residues long. Trimming at V came to 5 bases and at J to 7 bases, leaving 11 bases not matched to a gene. The V gene's germline CDR1 is SGHAT and CDR2 FQNNGV. CDR3 sequence (DNA): TGTGCCAGCAGCCCTCAGACAGGGCGGGACCAGCCCCAGCATTTT. Its protein product is CASSPQTGRDQPQHF.

The rearrangement uses TRBV7-3 and TRBJ1-1; the D is unclear. The CDR3 is 15 amino acids. V lost 1 base to trimming and J lost 1 base, with 10 bases between them. The germline V gene has CDR1 SGHTA and CDR2 FQGTGA. The CDR3 spells CASSLSGEQNTEAFF. CDR3 bases: TGTGCCAGCAGCTTAAGTGGAGAGCAGAACACTGAAGCTTTCTTT.

The rearrangement joins TRBV7-2 to TRBJ2-2, with a weak D call TRBD2 (6 bases). The germline V gene has CDR1 SGHTA and CDR2 FQGNSA. This CDR3 spans 15 amino acids. Trimming cost V 3 bases and J 4 bases, with 12 bases left between them. The CDR3 is CASSFSGPGTGELFF. The DNA of the CDR3 is TGTGCCAGCAGCTTTAGCGGCCCGGGCACCGGGGAGCTGTTTTTT.